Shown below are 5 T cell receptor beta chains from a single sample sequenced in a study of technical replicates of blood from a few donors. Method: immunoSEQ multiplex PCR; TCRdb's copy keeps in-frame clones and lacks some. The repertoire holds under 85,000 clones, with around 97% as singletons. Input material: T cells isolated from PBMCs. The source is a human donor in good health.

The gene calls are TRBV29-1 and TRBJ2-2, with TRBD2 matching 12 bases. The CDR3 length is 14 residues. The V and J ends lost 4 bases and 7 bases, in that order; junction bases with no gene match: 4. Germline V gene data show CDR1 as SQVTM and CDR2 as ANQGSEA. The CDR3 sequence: CSVASGGAIGELFF. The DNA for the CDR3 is TGCAGCGTTGCTAGCGGGGGGGCGATCGGGGAGCTGTTTTTT.

The CDR3 loop reads CASSQLQGGYTEAFF. The CDR3 DNA sequence: TGTGCCAGCAGCCAATTACAGGGGGGGTACACTGAAGCTTTCTTT. The V and J genes are TRBV7-2 and TRBJ1-1; 8 bases line up with TRBD1. This CDR3 has 15 amino acids. The V segment lost 5 bases and the J segment 3 bases; nucleotides outside the gene matches: 8. The V gene's germline CDR1 is SGHTA and CDR2 FQGNSA.

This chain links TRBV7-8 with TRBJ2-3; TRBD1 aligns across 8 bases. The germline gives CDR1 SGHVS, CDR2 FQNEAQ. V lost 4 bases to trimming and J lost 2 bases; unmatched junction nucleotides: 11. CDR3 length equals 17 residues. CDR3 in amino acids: CASSSPRKDRVTDTQYF. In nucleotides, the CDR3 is TGTGCCAGCAGCTCCCCTCGGAAGGACAGGGTCACAGATACGCAGTATTTT.

This CDR3 is CASSVEGTGEETQYF. The CDR3 region has the DNA TGTGCCAGCAGCGTAGAGGGGACAGGGGAAGAGACCCAGTACTTC. V usage is TRBV9 and J usage is TRBJ2-5, with 10 bases matching TRBD1. The junction had 2 bases not matched to a gene; V was cut back by 0 bases and J by 3 bases. CDR1 and CDR2 (germline): SGDLS, YYNGEE. CDR3 length: 15 residues.

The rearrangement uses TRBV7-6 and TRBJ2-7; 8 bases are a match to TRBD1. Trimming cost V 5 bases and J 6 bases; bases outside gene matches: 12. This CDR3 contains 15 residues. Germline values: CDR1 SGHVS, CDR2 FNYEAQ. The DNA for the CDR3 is TGTGCCAGCAGCGTATCCGGGACAGGAGCGTCCGAGCAGTACTTC. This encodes CASSVSGTGASEQYF.